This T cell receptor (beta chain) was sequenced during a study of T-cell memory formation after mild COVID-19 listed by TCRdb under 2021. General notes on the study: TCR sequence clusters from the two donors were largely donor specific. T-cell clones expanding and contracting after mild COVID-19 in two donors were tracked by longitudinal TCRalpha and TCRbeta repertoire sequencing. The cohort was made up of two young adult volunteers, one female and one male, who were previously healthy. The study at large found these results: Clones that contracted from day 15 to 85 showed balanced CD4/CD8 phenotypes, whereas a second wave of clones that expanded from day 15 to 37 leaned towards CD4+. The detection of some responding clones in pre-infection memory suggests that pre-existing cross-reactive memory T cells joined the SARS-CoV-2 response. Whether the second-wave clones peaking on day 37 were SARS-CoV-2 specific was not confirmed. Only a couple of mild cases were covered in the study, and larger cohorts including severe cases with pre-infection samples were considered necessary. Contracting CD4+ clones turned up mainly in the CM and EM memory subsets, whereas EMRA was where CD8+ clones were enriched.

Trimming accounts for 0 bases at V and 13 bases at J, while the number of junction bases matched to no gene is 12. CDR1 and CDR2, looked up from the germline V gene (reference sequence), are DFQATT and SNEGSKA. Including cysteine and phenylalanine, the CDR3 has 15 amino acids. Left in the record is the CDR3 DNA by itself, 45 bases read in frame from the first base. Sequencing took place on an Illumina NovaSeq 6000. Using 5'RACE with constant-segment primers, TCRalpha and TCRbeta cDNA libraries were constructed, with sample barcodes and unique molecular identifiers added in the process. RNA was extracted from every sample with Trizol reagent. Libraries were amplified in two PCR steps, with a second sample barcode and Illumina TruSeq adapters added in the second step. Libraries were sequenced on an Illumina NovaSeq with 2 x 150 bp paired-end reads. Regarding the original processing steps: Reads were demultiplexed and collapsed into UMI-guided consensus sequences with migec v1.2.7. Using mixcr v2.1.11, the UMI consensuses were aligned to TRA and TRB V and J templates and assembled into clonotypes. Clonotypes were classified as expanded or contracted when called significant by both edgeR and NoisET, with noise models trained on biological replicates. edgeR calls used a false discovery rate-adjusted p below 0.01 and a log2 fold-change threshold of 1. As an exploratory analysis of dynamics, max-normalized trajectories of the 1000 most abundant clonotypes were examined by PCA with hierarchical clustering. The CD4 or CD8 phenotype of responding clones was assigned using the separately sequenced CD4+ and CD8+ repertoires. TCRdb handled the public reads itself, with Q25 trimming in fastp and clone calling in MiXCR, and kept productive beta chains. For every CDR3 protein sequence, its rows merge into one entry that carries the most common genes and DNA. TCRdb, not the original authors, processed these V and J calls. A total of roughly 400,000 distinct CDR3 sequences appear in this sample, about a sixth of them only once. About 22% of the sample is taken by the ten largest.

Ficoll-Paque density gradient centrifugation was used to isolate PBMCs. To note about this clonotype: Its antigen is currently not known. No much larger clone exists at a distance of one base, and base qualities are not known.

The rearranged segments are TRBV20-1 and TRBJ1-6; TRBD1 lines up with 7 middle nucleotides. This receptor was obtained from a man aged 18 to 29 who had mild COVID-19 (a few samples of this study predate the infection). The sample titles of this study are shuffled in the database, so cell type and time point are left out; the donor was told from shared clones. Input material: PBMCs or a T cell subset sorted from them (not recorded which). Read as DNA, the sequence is TGCAGTGCTAGAGAGTTGACAGGGCAGTATTGGCCCCTCCACTTT. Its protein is CSARELTGQYWPLHF.